These 5 T cell receptor beta chains share one sample of origin, sequenced in a study of T cell repertoires in cytomegalovirus infection. TCRdb redid the calling of the reads with MiXCR, one entry per CDR3 protein. In the table there are over 150,000 distinct CDR3 sequences, about 15% of which are singletons. Material: CD8+ T cells from PBMCs. Receptors originate from a human donor in good health (CMV status not recorded). Some clones in this sample may be carry-over from other donors' samples.

This clonotype was seen more than once but under ten times. At one end the junction does not follow the germline gene, possibly because of a read error. The genes are TRBV27 and TRBJ2-3; TRBD2 aligns across 7 bases. This CDR3 is built from 16 residues. CDR1 and CDR2 (germline): MNHEY, SMNVEV (reference sequence). Here the CDR3 reads CAGSFYGGSLADTQYF. CDR3 DNA: TGTGCCGGCAGTTTCTACGGGGGGTCCCTCGCAGATACGCAGTATTTT.

The genes are TRBV14 and TRBJ2-3; D is uncertain. Germline V gives CDR1 SGHDN, CDR2 FVKESK. This CDR3 is built from 14 residues. V was pared by 4 bases and J by 2 bases, with 10 bases between. This CDR3 is CASSPEDPTDTQYF. CDR3 DNA sequence: TGTGCCAGCAGCCCCGAGGACCCCACAGATACGCAGTATTTT.

The V call is TRBV20-1, the J call TRBJ2-7; TRBD1 matches 7 bases. Germline V gene lookup returns CDR1 DFQATT and CDR2 SNEGSKA (reference sequence). The CDR3 is 15 residues long. V was pared by 6 bases and J by 2 bases, with 13 bases of the junction left unmatched. The CDR3 reads CSASNRDSVTYEQYF. In DNA form, the CDR3 reads TGCAGTGCGAGCAACCGGGACAGCGTTACCTACGAGCAGTACTTC.

The V and J genes are TRBV11-2 and TRBJ2-1, with TRBD1 identical over 7 bases. This CDR3 region has 13 residues. V trimming: 3 bases; J trimming: 16 bases; junction bases outside the gene matches: 12. Germline V gene data show CDR1 as SGHAT and CDR2 as FQNNGV. CDR3 protein: CASSFRNPGTAFF. CDR3 bases: TGTGCCAGCAGCTTTAGAAATCCGGGGACAGCATTCTTC.

This clonotype was observed a few times. The CDR3 DNA reads as TGTGCCAGCAGCGGGGACATCACCTACGAGCAGTACTTC. Translated: CASSGDITYEQYF. This chain links TRBV7-9 with TRBJ2-7; tentatively, D is TRBD1 (6 bases). Trimming left V 5 bases short and J 2 bases short, with 10 bases between. The CDR3 contains 13 residues. Germline values: CDR1 SEHNR, CDR2 FQNEAQ (reference sequence).